The entry that follows covers one TCR beta chain sequence. Sequencing of TCR beta was undertaken in CD8+ and CD4+ T cells derived from blood. Patients with stable or active relapsing-remitting disease, all of them treatment-naive, made up the multiple sclerosis controls. Isolation of CD8+ and CD4+ T cells was performed negatively, whereas enrichment of TEMRA cells was done by FACS. RNA totalling 0.5 to 1 ug underwent reverse transcription with random hexamers. The amplification used immunoSEQ multiplex PCR on TCR beta CDR3; it spanned 54 Vbeta and 13 Jbeta. Each CDR3 protein gets one entry after TCRdb re-called the immunoSEQ multiplex PCR reads with MiXCR. This sample yields about 130,000 distinct CDR3 sequences, of which 85% to 95% are seen a single time; roughly 0.33% belongs to the top ten. This sample is drawn from a study of CD8 T cells in Susac syndrome. The CDR3 runs 11 residues. Trimming removed 2 bases at V and 6 bases at J, with 3 bases between. Germline lookup yields CDR1 SGHTS and CDR2 YDEGEE.

The source is a human donor with multiple sclerosis. The sample comprised CD8+ T cells from PBMCs. J is TRBJ1-5 and V is TRBV5-8; no clear D. The CDR3 is CASSFSQPQHF. The CDR3 DNA sequence: TGTGCCAGCAGCTTCAGTCAGCCCCAGCATTTT.